This T cell receptor beta chain was found in a study of shared clonotypes between healthy human individuals. Study findings and constraints: Estimated clonotype richness was generally higher in naive than memory subsets. Some naive CD4 clonotypes, roughly 5%, turned up in common across a handful of donors. Clonotypes not shared had lower generation probabilities than those common to all four donors.

V was pared by 6 bases and J by 1 base, with 10 bases between. Germline-derived CDR1 and CDR2 are ENHRY and SYGVKD. The CDR3 runs 14 residues. The naive CD8 fraction comprised CD45RO-negative cells positively selected for CCR7 and excluded terminally differentiated effector memory CD45RA+ cells. Healthy HIV-negative adults without recent acute infections or vaccinations served as donors. The repertoire was sequenced with immunoSEQ multiplex PCR; TCRdb's copy has only in-frame clones and lacks some. The sample comprises millions of clones, about 92% of which are singletons, and roughly 1.8% rests with the top ten. About this clone itself: Its cognate antigen is unknown.

The sequence derives from a young man in good health. Some clones in this sample may be carry-over from other donors' samples. The sample consisted of naive CD8+ T cells from PBMCs. This rearrangement joins TRBV10-3 to TRBJ2-1, with a weak D call TRBD2 (6 bases). The CDR3 is CAISGTLSYNEQFF. The CDR3 coding sequence is TGTGCCATCAGCGGGACTCTATCCTACAATGAGCAGTTCTTC.